The table lists the clone carrying this T cell receptor beta chain with many counts. Its specificity is not known. Time point defined: newly diagnosed GD, antithyroid drugs for less than 3 months. Making the TCR library involved RNA that had been extracted from PBMCs. This sample stems from a study of regulatory T cells in long-lasting Graves disease. Study-wide findings and caveats: New patients shared fewer than 1,000 public clonotypes, and persistent patients shared more, with about 2,500.

Germline V gene data show CDR1 as SGDLS and CDR2 as YYNGEE. This CDR3 comprises 14 residues. V dropped 1 base and J dropped 3 bases, with 7 bases sitting between them. For TCR beta, libraries came from iRepertoire HTBI primers and Arm-PCR of CDR3 regions. As originally analysed: Throughout the samples, researchers identified roughly 60 TRBV and some 14 TRBJ segments. From the multiplex PCR reads, TCRdb called clonotypes with MiXCR, one entry per CDR3 protein. TCRdb, not the authors, supplied the V and J calls. The table includes about 210,000 distinct CDR3 sequences, around 20% detected once. A further study also used this sample, focusing on T cells in Graves' hyperthyroidism and ophthalmopathy.

The sample was peripheral blood mononuclear cells (PBMCs), taken at new diagnosis, from a patient treated with antithyroid drugs. The TCR was taken from a woman aged 25 to 39 with Graves disease. The rearrangement joins TRBV9 to TRBJ2-2, with D possibly being TRBD1 (6 bases). The CDR3 bases are TGTGCCAGCAGCGTAAGACAGGACACCGGGGAGCTGTTTTTT. It yields the protein CASSVRQDTGELFF.